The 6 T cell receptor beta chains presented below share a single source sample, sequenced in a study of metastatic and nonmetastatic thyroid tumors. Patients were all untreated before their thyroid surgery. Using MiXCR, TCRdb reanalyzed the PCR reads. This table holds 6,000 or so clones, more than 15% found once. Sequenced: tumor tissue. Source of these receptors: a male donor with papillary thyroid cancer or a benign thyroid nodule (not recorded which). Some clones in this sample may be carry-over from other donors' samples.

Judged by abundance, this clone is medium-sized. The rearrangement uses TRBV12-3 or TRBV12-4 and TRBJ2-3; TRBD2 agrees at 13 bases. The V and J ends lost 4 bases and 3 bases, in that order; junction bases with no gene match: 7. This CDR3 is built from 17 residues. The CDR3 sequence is CASSYKTSGGMTDTQYF. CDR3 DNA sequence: TGTGCCAGCAGTTACAAGACTAGCGGGGGGATGACAGATACGCAGTATTTT.

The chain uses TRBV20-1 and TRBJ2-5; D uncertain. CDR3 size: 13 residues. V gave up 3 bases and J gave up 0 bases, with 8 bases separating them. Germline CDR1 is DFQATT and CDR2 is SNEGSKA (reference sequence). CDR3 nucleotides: TGCAGTGCTAGGGAGTTGTACCAAGAGACCCAGTACTTC. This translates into CSARELYQETQYF.

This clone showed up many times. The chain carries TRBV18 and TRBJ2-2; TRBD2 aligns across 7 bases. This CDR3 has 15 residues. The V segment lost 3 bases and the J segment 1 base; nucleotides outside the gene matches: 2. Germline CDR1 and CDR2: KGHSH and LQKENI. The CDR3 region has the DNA TGTGCCAGCTCACCGAGCGGGAAGAACACCGGGGAGCTGTTTTTT. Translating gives CASSPSGKNTGELFF.

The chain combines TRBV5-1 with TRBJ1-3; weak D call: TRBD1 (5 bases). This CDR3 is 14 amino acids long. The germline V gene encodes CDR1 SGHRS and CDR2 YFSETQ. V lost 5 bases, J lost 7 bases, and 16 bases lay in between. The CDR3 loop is CASSPLSGGNTIYF. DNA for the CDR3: TGCGCCAGCAGTCCCCTCTCGGGGGGGAACACCATATATTTT.

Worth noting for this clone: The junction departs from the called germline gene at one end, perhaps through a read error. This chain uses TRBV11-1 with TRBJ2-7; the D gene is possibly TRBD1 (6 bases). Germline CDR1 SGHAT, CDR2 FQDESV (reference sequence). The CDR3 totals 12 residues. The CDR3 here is CASISDRYDQYF. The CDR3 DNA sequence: TGTGCCAGCATCTCGGACAGATACGATCAGTACTTC.

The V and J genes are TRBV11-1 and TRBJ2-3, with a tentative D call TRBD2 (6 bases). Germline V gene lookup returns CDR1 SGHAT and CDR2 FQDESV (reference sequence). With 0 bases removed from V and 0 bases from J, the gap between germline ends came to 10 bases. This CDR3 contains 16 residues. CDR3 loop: CASSLAGGASTDTQYF. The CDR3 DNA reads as TGTGCCAGCAGCTTAGCGGGGGGAGCTAGCACAGATACGCAGTATTTT. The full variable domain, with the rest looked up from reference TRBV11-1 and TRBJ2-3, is EAEVAQSPRYKITEKSQAVAFWCDPISGHATLYWYRQILGQGPELLVQFQDESVVDDSQLPKDRFSAERLKGVDSTLKIQPAELGDSAMYLCASSLAGGASTDTQYFGPGTRLTVL.